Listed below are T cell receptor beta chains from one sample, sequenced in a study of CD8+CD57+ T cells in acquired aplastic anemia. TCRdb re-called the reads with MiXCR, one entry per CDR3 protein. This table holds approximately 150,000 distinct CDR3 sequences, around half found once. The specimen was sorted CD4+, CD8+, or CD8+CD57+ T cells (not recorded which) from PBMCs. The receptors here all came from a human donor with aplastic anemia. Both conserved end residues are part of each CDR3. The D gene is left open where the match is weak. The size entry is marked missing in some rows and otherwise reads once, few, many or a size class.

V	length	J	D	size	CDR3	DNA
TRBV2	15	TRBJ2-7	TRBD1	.	CASSEASTGTGEQYF	TGTGCCAGCAGTGAAGCCTCGACAGGGACGGGCGAGCAGTACTTC
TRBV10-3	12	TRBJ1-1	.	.	CAISPGHTEAFF	TGTGCCATTTCCCCGGGACACACTGAAGCTTTCTTT
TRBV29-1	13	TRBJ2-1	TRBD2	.	CSVDSGSSHEQFF	TGCAGCGTAGATAGCGGGAGTTCCCATGAGCAGTTCTTC
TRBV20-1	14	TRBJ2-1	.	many	CSARSAEYVNEQFF	TGCAGTGCTAGAAGTGCCGAGTATGTGAATGAGCAGTTCTTC
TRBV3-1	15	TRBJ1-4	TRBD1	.	CASSLRDRDRGKLFF	TGTGCCAGCAGCTTAAGGGACAGGGACAGAGGAAAACTGTTTTTT
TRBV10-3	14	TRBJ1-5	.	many	CAISEQNSNQPQHF	TGTGCCATCAGTGAACAAAATAGCAATCAGCCCCAGCATTTT
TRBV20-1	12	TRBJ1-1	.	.	CSARAWGTEAFF	TGCAGTGCTAGAGCTTGGGGAACTGAAGCTTTCTTT
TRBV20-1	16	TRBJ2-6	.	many	CSARDGLTSGANVLTF	TGCAGTGCTCGGGACGGGCTAACCTCTGGGGCCAACGTCCTGACTTTC
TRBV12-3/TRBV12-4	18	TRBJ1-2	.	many	CASSLNSLGQSANYGYTF	TGTGCCAGCAGTCTGAACAGCCTTGGACAGTCAGCTAACTATGGCTACACCTTC
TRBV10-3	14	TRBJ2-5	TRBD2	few	CAIYSGRAKETQYF	TGTGCCATCTATAGCGGGAGGGCCAAAGAGACCCAGTACTTC
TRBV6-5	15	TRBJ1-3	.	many	CASSLRGESGNTIYF	TGTGCCAGCAGTTTGAGGGGGGAATCTGGAAACACCATATATTTT
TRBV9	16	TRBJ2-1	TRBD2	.	CASSVRTSGSYNEQFF	TGTGCCAGCAGCGTACGTACTAGCGGGAGCTACAATGAGCAATTCTTC
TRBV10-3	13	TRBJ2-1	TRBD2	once	CAISGGTSTEQFF	TGTGCCATCAGTGGCGGGACTAGTACTGAGCAGTTCTTC
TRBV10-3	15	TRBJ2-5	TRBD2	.	CATVVSGGARETQYF	TGTGCCACGGTTGTTAGCGGGGGGGCCCGTGAGACCCAGTACTTC
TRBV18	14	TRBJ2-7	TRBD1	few	CASSPGTGLYEQYF	TGTGCCAGCTCCCCGGGGACAGGGCTGTACGAGCAGTACTTC
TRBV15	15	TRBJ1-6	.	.	CATSRERTANSPLHF	TGTGCCACCAGCAGAGAAAGGACGGCCAATTCACCCCTCCACTTT
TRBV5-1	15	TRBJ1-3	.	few	CASSWDLGPGNTIYF	TGCGCCAGCAGCTGGGATTTGGGGCCTGGAAACACCATATATTTT
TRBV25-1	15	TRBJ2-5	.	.	CASSLDGRAGETQYF	TGCGCCAGCAGCTTGGACGGCAGGGCAGGAGAGACCCAGTACTTC
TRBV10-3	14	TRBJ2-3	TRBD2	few	CAISTSGGTDTQYF	TGTGCCATCAGTACTAGCGGGGGCACAGATACGCAGTATTTT
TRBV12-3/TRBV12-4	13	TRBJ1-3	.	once	CASRTDGGNTIYF	TGTGCCAGCAGAACCGACGGAGGAAACACCATATATTTT
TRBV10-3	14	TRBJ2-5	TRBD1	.	CAISEDRGGETQYF	TGTGCCATCAGCGAGGACAGGGGGGGGGAGACCCAGTACTTC
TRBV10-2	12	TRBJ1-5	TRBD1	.	CASRTGYQPQHF	TGCGCCAGCAGGACAGGGTACCAGCCCCAGCATTTT
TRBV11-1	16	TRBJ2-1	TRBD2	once	CASSLGGGEGQYEQFF	TGTGCCAGCAGCTTAGGTGGCGGGGAGGGGCAATATGAGCAGTTCTTC
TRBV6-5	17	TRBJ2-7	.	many	CASSYSTPGRGGNEQYF	TGTGCCAGCAGTTACTCGACCCCAGGCAGGGGGGGAAACGAGCAGTACTTC
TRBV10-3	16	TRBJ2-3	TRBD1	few	CAISESDRVKRDTQYF	TGTGCCATCAGTGAGTCAGACAGGGTAAAGCGAGATACGCAGTATTTT
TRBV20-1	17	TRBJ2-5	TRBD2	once	CSARSLSGLAGIETQYF	TGCAGTGCTAGATCACTCTCTGGGCTAGCGGGGATAGAGACCCAGTACTTC
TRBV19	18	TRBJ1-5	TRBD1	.	CASSMGPGQGASNQPQHF	TGTGCCAGTAGTATGGGGCCGGGACAGGGGGCGAGCAATCAGCCCCAGCATTTT
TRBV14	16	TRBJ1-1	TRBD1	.	CASSQDIGQVNTEAFF	TGTGCCAGCAGCCAAGATATAGGACAGGTGAACACTGAAGCTTTCTTT
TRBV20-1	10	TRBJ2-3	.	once	CSVSTDTQYF	TGCAGTGTAAGCACAGATACGCAGTATTTT
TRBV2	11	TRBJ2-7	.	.	CASSERFEQYF	TGTGCCAGCAGTGAACGATTCGAGCAGTACTTC
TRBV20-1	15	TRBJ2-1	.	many	CSATLAFRSYNEQFF	TGCAGTGCTACCTTAGCGTTCCGCTCCTACAATGAGCAGTTCTTC
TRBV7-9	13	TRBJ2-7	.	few	CASSSGLSYEQYF	TGTGCCAGCAGCTCGGGGCTCTCCTACGAGCAGTACTTC
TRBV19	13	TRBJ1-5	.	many	CASGDVSNQPQHF	TGTGCCAGTGGGGACGTTAGCAATCAGCCCCAGCATTTT
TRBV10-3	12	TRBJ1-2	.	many	CAIKDSSYGYTF	TGTGCCATCAAGGACAGTTCCTATGGCTACACCTTC
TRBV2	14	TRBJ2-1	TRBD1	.	CASSDDREYNEQFF	TGTGCCAGCAGTGACGACAGGGAATACAATGAGCAGTTCTTC
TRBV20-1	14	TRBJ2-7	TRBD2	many	CSAQGLVHSYEQYF	TGCAGTGCTCAAGGACTAGTCCACTCCTACGAGCAGTACTTC
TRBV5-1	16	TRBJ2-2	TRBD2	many	CASIPSGGPNTGELFF	TGCGCCAGCATCCCTAGCGGGGGGCCGAACACCGGGGAGCTGTTTTTT
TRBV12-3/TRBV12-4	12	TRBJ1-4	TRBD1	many	CASSPIPGQRVF	TGTGCCAGCAGCCCTATTCCGGGACAGAGGGTTTTT
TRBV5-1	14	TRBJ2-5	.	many	CASRRGQSQETQYF	TGCGCCAGCAGACGCGGACAGAGCCAAGAGACCCAGTACTTC